This T cell receptor beta chain was obtained from a study of T cells of healthy individuals (dated by TCRdb to 2016 to 2019). The table lists this clonotype with many counts. Its antigen remains unidentified. One base away there is no much larger clone; base qualities are not given. From the cysteine up to the phenylalanine, the CDR3 has a length of 12 residues. Just CDR3 DNA is preserved here, 36 bases in frame from base 1. V is reduced by 7 bases and J by 5 bases, leaving a spacing of 11 bases between them. CDR1 and CDR2 are read off the germline V gene as SGHRS and YFSETQ. Library method: 5' RACE. Sequencing relied on an Illumina MiSeq. TCRdb's own reprocessing of the public reads used fastp at Q25 and MiXCR and kept productive beta chains. Each entry is one CDR3 protein sequence, shown with its most common DNA and genes. Counted in this sample were 45,000 to 60,000 distinct CDR3 sequences; roughly 14% of them appeared once. Of the sample, 15% to 20% is held by the ten largest clones.

Rearrangement joined TRBV5-1 to TRBJ2-3; the D gene is perhaps TRBD2, on 5 matching bases. The source of this sequence is a human donor in good health. The CDR3: CASSTRGDTQYF. Read as DNA, the sequence is TGCGCCAGCTCCACCCGGGGAGATACGCAGTATTTT.